Below, 9 T cell receptor beta chains from the same sample are listed, as sequenced in a study of blood T cell repertoires in COVID-19. TCRdb's copy holds only in-frame clones and misses some; the assay was immunoSEQ multiplex PCR. The data contain about 360,000 clones, approximately 86% of them singletons. Sequenced: peripheral blood. All receptors derive from a human donor in a cohort sampled during active COVID-19.

This chain uses TRBV3-1 (or the pseudogene TRBV3-2) with TRBJ2-7; maybe TRBD2 (6 bases). This CDR3 contains 19 residues. V was pared by 1 base and J by 2 bases, with 24 bases between. Germline V gene data show CDR1 as LGHDT and CDR2 as YNNKEL (reference sequence). This chain's CDR3 is CASSQGRGGGAPWAYEQYF. In DNA, the CDR3 is TGTGCCAGCAGCCAAGGAAGGGGCGGAGGGGCACCCTGGGCCTACGAGCAGTACTTC.

This clone has only a few counts. The chain employs TRBV9 and TRBJ2-3, with D tentatively TRBD2 (6 bases). The CDR3 spans 14 residues. With 0 bases removed from V and 4 bases from J, the gap between germline ends came to 9 bases. In germline, CDR1 is SGDLS, CDR2 YYNGEE. CDR3 residues: CASSVDPGADTQYF. The CDR3 DNA sequence: TGTGCCAGCAGCGTAGACCCGGGGGCAGATACGCAGTATTTT.

This clone was counted only a few times. The V and J genes are TRBV6-2 or TRBV6-3 and TRBJ2-2; perhaps TRBD1 as D (5 bases). The V end lost 6 bases, the J end lost 7 bases, and 9 bases lay between the germline ends. CDR3 length: 12 amino acids. CDR1 and CDR2 from the germline V gene are MNHEY and SVGEGT. CDR3 DNA: TGTGCCAGCAGCCTCGACAGCGGGGAGCTGTTTTTT. Amino acid sequence: CASSLDSGELFF.

The CDR3 DNA is TGTGCCATCTCCGGGACTAGCGGTTATAGTGAGCAGTTCTTC. Protein sequence: CAISGTSGYSEQFF. The chain has TRBV10-3 and TRBJ2-1, with 11 nucleotides matching TRBD2. Germline V gene data show CDR1 as ENHRY and CDR2 as SYGVKD. Unmatched junction bases numbered 9, after V lost 8 bases and J lost 9 bases. The CDR3 is 14 residues long.

The genes are TRBV10-2 and TRBJ2-1, with 11 bases lining up with TRBD2. V dropped 6 bases and J dropped 9; count of bases not matched to a gene: 7. Germline assignment: CDR1 WSHSY and CDR2 SAAADI. There are 14 residues in the CDR3. The CDR3 sequence: CASRTSGTVGEQFF. As DNA, the CDR3 is TGCGCCAGCAGGACTAGCGGGACGGTGGGTGAGCAGTTCTTC.

The V call is TRBV6-5, the J call TRBJ1-2; D remains unclear. Germline CDR1 reads MNHEY; CDR2 reads SVGAGI. The germline V and J ends were trimmed by 7 bases and 6 bases, with 15 bases remaining between them. The CDR3 is made up of 13 amino acids. The CDR3 DNA reads as TGTGCCAGCACCCCAAGGGCGGGGAATGGCTACACCTTC. Residues: CASTPRAGNGYTF.

This clone was seen more than once but under ten times. CDR3 DNA sequence: TGTGCCAGACTTAGCGGGGGGACAGATACGCAGTATTTT. Translating gives CARLSGGTDTQYF. J is TRBJ2-3 and V is TRBV3-1 (or the pseudogene TRBV3-2), with 10 bases fitting TRBD2. Germline values: CDR1 LGHDT, CDR2 YNNKEL (reference sequence). After removal of 9 bases from V and 3 bases from J, the junction contained 3 bases not matched to a gene. This CDR3 comprises 13 residues.

The chain couples TRBV29-1 to TRBJ2-1; D remains ambiguous. The V end lost 6 bases, the J end lost 2 bases, and 11 bases lay between the germline ends. Germline loops: CDR1 SQVTM, CDR2 ANQGSEA. The CDR3 sequence is 13 residues long. CDR3 in amino acids: CSVAATAYNEQFF. CDR3 DNA: TGCAGCGTGGCGGCGACCGCCTACAATGAGCAGTTCTTC.

In this sample, this clone turned up once. This chain links TRBV6-5 with TRBJ2-7, with unresolved D. The CDR3 contains 14 residues. The V gene lost 4 bases and the J gene lost 0 bases, with 10 bases spanning the gap. Germline CDR1 reads MNHEY; CDR2 reads SVGAGI. CDR3 sequence: CASSSLASSYEQYF. CDR3 DNA: TGTGCCAGCAGTTCTCTTGCCAGCTCCTACGAGCAGTACTTC.